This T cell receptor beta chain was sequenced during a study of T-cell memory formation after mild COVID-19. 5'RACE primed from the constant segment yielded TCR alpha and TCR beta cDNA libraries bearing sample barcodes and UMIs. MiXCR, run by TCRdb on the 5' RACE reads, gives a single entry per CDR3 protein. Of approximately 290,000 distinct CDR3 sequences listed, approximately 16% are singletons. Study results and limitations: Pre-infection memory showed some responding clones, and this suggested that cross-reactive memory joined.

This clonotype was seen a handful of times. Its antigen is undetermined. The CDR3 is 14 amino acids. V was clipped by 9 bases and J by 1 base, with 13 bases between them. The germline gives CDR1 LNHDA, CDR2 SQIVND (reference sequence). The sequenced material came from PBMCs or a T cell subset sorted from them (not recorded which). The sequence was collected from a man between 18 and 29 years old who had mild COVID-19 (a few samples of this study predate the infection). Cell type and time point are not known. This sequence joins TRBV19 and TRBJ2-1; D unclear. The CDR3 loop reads CASRSGGSYNEQFF. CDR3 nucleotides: TGTGCCAGCCGGTCAGGCGGTTCCTACAATGAGCAGTTCTTC.